This entry describes one TCR beta chain. Methods used by the authors: Nucleated cell number was recorded as an estimate derived from reference gene primer amplification. Repertoires were generated with immunoSEQ multiplex PCR, while TCRdb's copy carries only in-frame clones and drops some. The V and J calls and the clone size are those of that table, but D and trimming were determined from the DNA. Of over 100,000 clones in the sample, 75% to 85% were seen once. The record originates from a study of blood T cell repertoires in COVID-19. The V gene end was trimmed by 3 bases and the J gene end by 4 bases; junction bases not matched to a gene: 6. CDR1 and CDR2 (germline): MGHRA, YSYEKL. The CDR3 length is 14 residues.

The genes are TRBV4-1 and TRBJ2-7, with 7 bases identical to TRBD2. The clonotype was recovered from an elderly woman with acute or convalescent COVID-19. The specimen sequenced was peripheral blood. Here the CDR3 DNA reads TGCGCCAGCAGCCAGGGGACTACCGTATACGAGCAGTACTTC. Translation gives CASSQGTTVYEQYF.